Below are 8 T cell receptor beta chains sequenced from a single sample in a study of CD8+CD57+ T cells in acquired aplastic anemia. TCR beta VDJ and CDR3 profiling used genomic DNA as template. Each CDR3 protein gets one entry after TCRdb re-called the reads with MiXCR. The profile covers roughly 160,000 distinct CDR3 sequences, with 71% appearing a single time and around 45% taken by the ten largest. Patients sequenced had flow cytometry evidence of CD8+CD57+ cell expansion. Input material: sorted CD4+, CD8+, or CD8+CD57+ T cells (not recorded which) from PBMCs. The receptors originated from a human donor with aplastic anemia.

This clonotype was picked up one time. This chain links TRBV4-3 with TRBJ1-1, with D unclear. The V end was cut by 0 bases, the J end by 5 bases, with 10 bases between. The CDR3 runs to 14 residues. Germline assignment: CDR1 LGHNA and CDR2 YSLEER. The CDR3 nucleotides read TGCGCCAGCAGCCAAGATTTGCGGAATACTGAAGCTTTCTTT. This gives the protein CASSQDLRNTEAFF.

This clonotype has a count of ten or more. For the CDR3, the DNA is TGTGCCACCTCCCTCAATATAGGTAGCACAGATACGCAGTATTTT. The encoded protein is CATSLNIGSTDTQYF. The chain couples TRBV6-1 to TRBJ2-3; D is uncertain. V was clipped by 10 bases and J by 0 bases, with 17 bases between them. This CDR3 region has 15 residues. Germline CDR1 is MNHNS and CDR2 is SASEGT.

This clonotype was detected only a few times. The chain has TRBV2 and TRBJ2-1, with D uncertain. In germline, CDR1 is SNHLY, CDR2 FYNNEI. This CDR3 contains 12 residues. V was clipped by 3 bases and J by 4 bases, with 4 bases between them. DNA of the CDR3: TGTGCCAGCAGTGATGGGTACAATGAGCAGTTCTTC. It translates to CASSDGYNEQFF.

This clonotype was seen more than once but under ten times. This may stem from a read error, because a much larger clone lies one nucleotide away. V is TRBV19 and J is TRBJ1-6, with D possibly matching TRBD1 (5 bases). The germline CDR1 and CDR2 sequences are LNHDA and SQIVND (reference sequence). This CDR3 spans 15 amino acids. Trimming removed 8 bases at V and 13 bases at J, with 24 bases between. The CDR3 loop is CASESGGTAMVPLHF. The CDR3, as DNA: TGTGCCAGTGAATCTGGCGGGACTGCTATGGTTCCCCTCCACTTT.

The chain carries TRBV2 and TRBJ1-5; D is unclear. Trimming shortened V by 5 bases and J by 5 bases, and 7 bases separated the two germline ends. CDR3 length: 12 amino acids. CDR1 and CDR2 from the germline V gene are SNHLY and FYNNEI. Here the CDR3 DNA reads TGTGCCAGCAGTCCGTGGGATCAGCCCCAGCATTTT. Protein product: CASSPWDQPQHF.

CDR3: CASRGGSRGLTRNSPLHF. The CDR3, as DNA: TGTGCCAGCAGAGGGGGGAGCAGGGGGCTGACTAGGAATTCACCCCTCCACTTT. The chain uses TRBV2 and TRBJ1-6; 8 positions agree with TRBD1. The CDR3 sequence is 18 residues long. The V gene end was trimmed by 6 bases and the J gene end by 7 bases; junction bases not matched to a gene: 17. Germline CDR1 and CDR2: SNHLY and FYNNEI.

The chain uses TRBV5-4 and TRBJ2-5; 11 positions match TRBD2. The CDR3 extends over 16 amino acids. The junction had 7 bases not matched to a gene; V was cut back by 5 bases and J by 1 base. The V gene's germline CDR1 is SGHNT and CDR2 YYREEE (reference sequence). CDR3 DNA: TGTGCCAGCAGTTCTACGGGACTAGCGGCCCAAGAGACCCAGTACTTC. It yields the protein CASSSTGLAAQETQYF.

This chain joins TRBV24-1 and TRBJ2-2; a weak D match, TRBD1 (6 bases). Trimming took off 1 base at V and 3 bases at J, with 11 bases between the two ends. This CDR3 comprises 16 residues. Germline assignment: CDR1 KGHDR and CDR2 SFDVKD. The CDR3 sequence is CATSDFDGQYTGELFF. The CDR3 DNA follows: TGTGCCACCAGTGATTTCGACGGACAGTACACCGGGGAGCTGTTTTTT.